A selection of T cell receptor beta chains follows, all from one sample in a study of T cell repertoires in cytomegalovirus infection. TCRdb called the reads again in MiXCR, with one record for every CDR3 protein. Among about 320,000 distinct CDR3 sequences listed, more than 8% were seen once. Sample: PBMCs. These receptors originate from a human donor in good health (CMV status not recorded). Some clones in this sample may be carry-over from other donors' samples. Each CDR3 is given with its conserved first and last residue. Each record gives: D gene, clone size, V gene, CDR3 length, J gene, CDR3 DNA, CDR3 protein. The D gene is left open where the match is weak. Clone size is shown for a subset of rows, as once, few, many or a class of expanded clone.

d_call: TRBD2
clone_size: few
v_call: TRBV28
cdr3_length: 15
j_call: TRBJ2-7
cdr3_nt: TGTGCCAGCAAAACCGGGGGGGCCGGAACCTACGAGCAGTACTTC
cdr3_aa: CASKTGGAGTYEQYF

d_call: TRBD2
clone_size: many
v_call: TRBV7-2
cdr3_length: 16
j_call: TRBJ2-2
cdr3_nt: TGTGCCAGCAGCTTAGAAGGGACTAGTTTTTCCGGGGAGCTGTTTTTT
cdr3_aa: CASSLEGTSFSGELFF

d_call: -
clone_size: few
v_call: TRBV19
cdr3_length: 12
j_call: TRBJ2-5
cdr3_nt: TGTGCCACCGGACACTTCCAAGAGACCCAGTACTTC
cdr3_aa: CATGHFQETQYF

d_call: -
clone_size: -
v_call: TRBV28
cdr3_length: 11
j_call: TRBJ1-2
cdr3_nt: TGTGCCAGCAGTTGGGTCTATGGCTACACCTTC
cdr3_aa: CASSWVYGYTF

d_call: -
clone_size: -
v_call: TRBV12-3/TRBV12-4
cdr3_length: 12
j_call: TRBJ2-7
cdr3_nt: TGTGCCAGCAGCCCCCCGGGGGCCGAGCAGTACTTC
cdr3_aa: CASSPPGAEQYF

d_call: -
clone_size: few
v_call: TRBV7-7
cdr3_length: 13
j_call: TRBJ2-7
cdr3_nt: TGTGCCAGCAGCTTAGGGACAGTTGACGAGCAGTACTTC
cdr3_aa: CASSLGTVDEQYF

d_call: -
clone_size: -
v_call: TRBV7-2
cdr3_length: 16
j_call: TRBJ2-1
cdr3_nt: TGTGCCAGCAGCTCCCCCCCGGTGCCGGGGCAGAATGAGCAGTTCTTC
cdr3_aa: CASSSPPVPGQNEQFF

d_call: -
clone_size: few
v_call: TRBV7-2
cdr3_length: 15
j_call: TRBJ2-3
cdr3_nt: TGTGCCAGCAGCTCGCTAGGGGGAGGGGCAGATACGCAGTATTTT
cdr3_aa: CASSSLGGGADTQYF

d_call: -
clone_size: few
v_call: TRBV7-2
cdr3_length: 15
j_call: TRBJ1-6
cdr3_nt: TGTGCCAGCAGCTTAATGGCGTTGGATAATTCACCCCTCCACTTT
cdr3_aa: CASSLMALDNSPLHF

d_call: TRBD1
clone_size: many
v_call: TRBV12-3/TRBV12-4
cdr3_length: 15
j_call: TRBJ2-2
cdr3_nt: TGTGCCAGCAGTTTTACAGGGGGAGAGACCGGGGAGCTGTTTTTT
cdr3_aa: CASSFTGGETGELFF

d_call: TRBD1
clone_size: few
v_call: TRBV25-1
cdr3_length: 15
j_call: TRBJ1-1
cdr3_nt: TGTGCCAGCAGTGACATGGACAGGGTGAACACTGAAGCTTTCTTT
cdr3_aa: CASSDMDRVNTEAFF

d_call: -
clone_size: -
v_call: TRBV6-6
cdr3_length: 14
j_call: TRBJ2-1
cdr3_nt: TGTGCCAGCAGTGATAGGGGGAGCTACGATGAGCAGTTCTTC
cdr3_aa: CASSDRGSYDEQFF

d_call: TRBD2
clone_size: few
v_call: TRBV20-1
cdr3_length: 15
j_call: TRBJ2-2
cdr3_nt: TGCAGTGCTAGTCCCGCGGGGGGGCGAACCGGGGAGCTGTTTTTT
cdr3_aa: CSASPAGGRTGELFF

d_call: -
clone_size: few
v_call: TRBV19
cdr3_length: 12
j_call: TRBJ1-5
cdr3_nt: TGTGCCAGTAGTCAAATCAATCAGCCCCAGCATTTT
cdr3_aa: CASSQINQPQHF

d_call: TRBD2
clone_size: few
v_call: TRBV6-6
cdr3_length: 17
j_call: TRBJ2-3
cdr3_nt: TGTGCCAGCAGTTACTCGAGCAGCGGGGGGAGAACAGATACGCAGTATTTT
cdr3_aa: CASSYSSSGGRTDTQYF

d_call: -
clone_size: -
v_call: TRBV12-3/TRBV12-4
cdr3_length: 12
j_call: TRBJ2-5
cdr3_nt: TGTGCCAGCAGTTGGGACCAAGAGACCCAGTACTTC
cdr3_aa: CASSWDQETQYF

d_call: TRBD2
clone_size: -
v_call: TRBV19
cdr3_length: 15
j_call: TRBJ2-3
cdr3_nt: TGTGCCAGTAACAAGCGGGGATATAGCACAGATACGCAGTATTTT
cdr3_aa: CASNKRGYSTDTQYF

d_call: TRBD1
clone_size: many
v_call: TRBV7-2
cdr3_length: 15
j_call: TRBJ2-2
cdr3_nt: TGTGCCAGCACCCTCGGGACAGCGAACACCGGGGAGCTGTTTTTT
cdr3_aa: CASTLGTANTGELFF

d_call: -
clone_size: -
v_call: TRBV3-1
cdr3_length: 16
j_call: TRBJ1-2
cdr3_nt: TGTGCCAGCACCGACGACGCCCAGATCCCTGACTATGGCTACACCTTC
cdr3_aa: CASTDDAQIPDYGYTF

d_call: TRBD1
clone_size: few
v_call: TRBV6-2/TRBV6-3
cdr3_length: 17
j_call: TRBJ1-1
cdr3_nt: TGTGCCAGCAGCCGTCGACAGGGGATCGGTATGAACACTGAAGCTTTCTTT
cdr3_aa: CASSRRQGIGMNTEAFF

d_call: -
clone_size: few
v_call: TRBV24-1
cdr3_length: 11
j_call: TRBJ2-1
cdr3_nt: TGTGCCACCAGTGGAGGCAATGAGCAGTTCTTC
cdr3_aa: CATSGGNEQFF

d_call: -
clone_size: -
v_call: TRBV7-4
cdr3_length: 14
j_call: TRBJ2-7
cdr3_nt: TGTGCCAGCAGGCCCGGATGGCTGTCCGACGAGCAGTACTTC
cdr3_aa: CASRPGWLSDEQYF

d_call: -
clone_size: few
v_call: TRBV28
cdr3_length: 13
j_call: TRBJ2-7
cdr3_nt: TGTGCCAGCAGTTTATCGACTGTCTACGAGCAGTACTTC
cdr3_aa: CASSLSTVYEQYF

d_call: -
clone_size: -
v_call: TRBV12-3/TRBV12-4
cdr3_length: 15
j_call: TRBJ2-1
cdr3_nt: TGTGCCAGCAGCCGGGGGCTAGACCCTATGAATGAGCAGTTCTTC
cdr3_aa: CASSRGLDPMNEQFF

d_call: -
clone_size: many
v_call: TRBV29-1
cdr3_length: 11
j_call: TRBJ2-7
cdr3_nt: TGCAGCGTTGGCAGTTCCTACGAGCAGTACTTC
cdr3_aa: CSVGSSYEQYF

d_call: -
clone_size: many
v_call: TRBV7-3
cdr3_length: 14
j_call: TRBJ1-1
cdr3_nt: TGTGCCAGCAAGACCGGGACGGGGGAGACTGAAGCTTTCTTT
cdr3_aa: CASKTGTGETEAFF

d_call: TRBD2
clone_size: many
v_call: TRBV12-3/TRBV12-4
cdr3_length: 15
j_call: TRBJ2-2
cdr3_nt: TGTGCCAGCAGTTCGACTAGCGCTAACACCGGGGAGCTGTTTTTT
cdr3_aa: CASSSTSANTGELFF

d_call: -
clone_size: few
v_call: TRBV6-5
cdr3_length: 16
j_call: TRBJ1-6
cdr3_nt: TGTGCCAGCAGTTATCGCCGGCAGGCGTATAATTCACCCCTCCACTTT
cdr3_aa: CASSYRRQAYNSPLHF

d_call: -
clone_size: many
v_call: TRBV7-8
cdr3_length: 17
j_call: TRBJ1-2
cdr3_nt: TGTGCCAGCAGCTCCCTCTCGGGGAGGGGGAGATCTAGCGGCTACACCTTC
cdr3_aa: CASSSLSGRGRSSGYTF

d_call: TRBD1
clone_size: few
v_call: TRBV28
cdr3_length: 15
j_call: TRBJ1-1
cdr3_nt: TGTGCCAGCAGACCAACAGGGGCGAGAAACACTGAAGCTTTCTTT
cdr3_aa: CASRPTGARNTEAFF

d_call: -
clone_size: few
v_call: TRBV10-2
cdr3_length: 12
j_call: TRBJ2-3
cdr3_nt: TGCGCCAGCAGTGAGTACGCAGATACGCAGTATTTT
cdr3_aa: CASSEYADTQYF

d_call: TRBD1
clone_size: many
v_call: TRBV7-8
cdr3_length: 16
j_call: TRBJ2-2
cdr3_nt: TGTGCCAGCAGCCCCTGGGCAGGGGGCAGCACCGGGGAGCTGTTTTTT
cdr3_aa: CASSPWAGGSTGELFF

d_call: -
clone_size: many
v_call: TRBV28
cdr3_length: 12
j_call: TRBJ1-5
cdr3_nt: TGTGCCAGCCGGGGAGGGAACCAGCCCCAGCATTTT
cdr3_aa: CASRGGNQPQHF

d_call: TRBD2
clone_size: many
v_call: TRBV6-2/TRBV6-3
cdr3_length: 15
j_call: TRBJ2-1
cdr3_nt: TGTGCCAGCACCATGCTAGCGGGAGGGCCTGATGAGCAGTTCTTC
cdr3_aa: CASTMLAGGPDEQFF

d_call: -
clone_size: few
v_call: TRBV19
cdr3_length: 16
j_call: TRBJ1-3
cdr3_nt: TGTGCCAGTTCCCCCCGCGGGGCCAACTCTGGAAACACCATATATTTT
cdr3_aa: CASSPRGANSGNTIYF

d_call: -
clone_size: few
v_call: TRBV20-1
cdr3_length: 14
j_call: TRBJ1-1
cdr3_nt: TGCAGTGCTAGAGGCGGAGCGGGGACGGCTGAAGCTTTCTTT
cdr3_aa: CSARGGAGTAEAFF

d_call: -
clone_size: few
v_call: TRBV19
cdr3_length: 14
j_call: TRBJ2-1
cdr3_nt: TGTGCCAGTAGTTCCAGGACTATCCGGGATGAGCAGTTCTTC
cdr3_aa: CASSSRTIRDEQFF

d_call: TRBD1
clone_size: many
v_call: TRBV7-2
cdr3_length: 14
j_call: TRBJ2-7
cdr3_nt: TGTGCCAGCAGCTTAGGGGACAGGGGCCACGAGCAGTACTTC
cdr3_aa: CASSLGDRGHEQYF

d_call: -
clone_size: -
v_call: TRBV4-3
cdr3_length: 14
j_call: TRBJ1-2
cdr3_nt: TGCGCCAGCAGCCAACTCAGGGATTCGGGTGGCTACACCTTC
cdr3_aa: CASSQLRDSGGYTF

d_call: -
clone_size: many
v_call: TRBV4-1
cdr3_length: 14
j_call: TRBJ1-5
cdr3_nt: TGCGCCAGCAGCCAAAGGGACTTGGGTCAGCCCCAGCATTTT
cdr3_aa: CASSQRDLGQPQHF

d_call: -
clone_size: many
v_call: TRBV7-2
cdr3_length: 13
j_call: TRBJ2-5
cdr3_nt: TGTGCCAGCAGCTTAGGTAAACCGGAGACCCAGTACTTC
cdr3_aa: CASSLGKPETQYF

d_call: -
clone_size: many
v_call: TRBV7-2
cdr3_length: 15
j_call: TRBJ1-2
cdr3_nt: TGTGCCAGCAGCTTAGCCTTAAGGGTAGACTATGGCTACACCTTC
cdr3_aa: CASSLALRVDYGYTF

d_call: -
clone_size: -
v_call: TRBV11-2
cdr3_length: 15
j_call: TRBJ2-1
cdr3_nt: TGTGCCAGCAGCCCGGGTCAGAGAACGGACAATGAGCAGTTCTTC
cdr3_aa: CASSPGQRTDNEQFF

d_call: -
clone_size: -
v_call: TRBV7-6
cdr3_length: 13
j_call: TRBJ1-2
cdr3_nt: TGTGCCAGCAGCCTGACAGTCCAGGATGGCTACACCTTC
cdr3_aa: CASSLTVQDGYTF

d_call: -
clone_size: few
v_call: TRBV7-9
cdr3_length: 15
j_call: TRBJ1-1
cdr3_nt: TGTGCCAGCAGCTCAGGGGAAAGTTTGCACACTGAAGCTTTCTTT
cdr3_aa: CASSSGESLHTEAFF

d_call: -
clone_size: few
v_call: TRBV4-1
cdr3_length: 14
j_call: TRBJ2-1
cdr3_nt: TGCGCCAGCAGCCAAGATAGCCCGGGGAATGAGCAGTTCTTC
cdr3_aa: CASSQDSPGNEQFF

d_call: TRBD1
clone_size: many
v_call: TRBV7-8
cdr3_length: 18
j_call: TRBJ1-4
cdr3_nt: TGTGCCAGCAGCTTATTCGGGACAGGAAGTTCAACTAATGAAAAACTGTTTTTT
cdr3_aa: CASSLFGTGSSTNEKLFF

d_call: -
clone_size: -
v_call: TRBV29-1
cdr3_length: 11
j_call: TRBJ1-2
cdr3_nt: TGCAGCGTGTGGTCGGTTTATGGCTACACCTTC
cdr3_aa: CSVWSVYGYTF

d_call: TRBD2
clone_size: few
v_call: TRBV28
cdr3_length: 12
j_call: TRBJ2-7
cdr3_nt: TGTGCCAGCAGTCCCAGGGAGGGCGAGCAGTACTTC
cdr3_aa: CASSPREGEQYF

d_call: -
clone_size: many
v_call: TRBV7-3
cdr3_length: 15
j_call: TRBJ2-7
cdr3_nt: TGTGCCAGCAGCTTGAAGCGGGTTTGGTCCTACGAGCAGTACTTC
cdr3_aa: CASSLKRVWSYEQYF

d_call: -
clone_size: -
v_call: TRBV18
cdr3_length: 15
j_call: TRBJ2-5
cdr3_nt: TGTGCCAGCTCATCGTACGTTTTGGAAGAAGAGACCCAGTACTTC
cdr3_aa: CASSSYVLEEETQYF

d_call: -
clone_size: medium-sized
v_call: TRBV7-2
cdr3_length: 13
j_call: TRBJ2-5
cdr3_nt: TGTGCCAGCAGGAAGGGTTCGGAAGAGACCCAGTACTTC
cdr3_aa: CASRKGSEETQYF

d_call: -
clone_size: many
v_call: TRBV7-2
cdr3_length: 14
j_call: TRBJ2-3
cdr3_nt: TGTGCCAGCAGAACAGGGACCGCCGCAGATACGCAGTATTTT
cdr3_aa: CASRTGTAADTQYF